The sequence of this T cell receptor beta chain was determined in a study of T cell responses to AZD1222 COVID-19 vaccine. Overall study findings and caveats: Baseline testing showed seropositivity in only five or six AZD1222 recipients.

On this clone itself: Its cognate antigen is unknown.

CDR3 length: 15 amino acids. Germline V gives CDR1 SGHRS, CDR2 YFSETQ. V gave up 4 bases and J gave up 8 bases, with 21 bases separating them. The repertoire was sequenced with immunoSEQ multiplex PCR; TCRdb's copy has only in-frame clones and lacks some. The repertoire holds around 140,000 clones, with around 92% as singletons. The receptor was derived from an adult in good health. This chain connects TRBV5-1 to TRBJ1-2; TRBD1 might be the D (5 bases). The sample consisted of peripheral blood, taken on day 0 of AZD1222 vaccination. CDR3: CASSPGDPREWGYTF. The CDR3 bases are TGCGCCAGCAGCCCGGGGGACCCACGGGAATGGGGCTACACCTTC.